The subject of this entry is one T cell receptor (beta chain). The junction had 12 bases not matched to a gene; V was cut back by 2 bases and J by 1 base. The CDR3 runs 18 residues. The germline CDR1 and CDR2 sequences are MNHEY and SVGEGT. The data are from a study of blood T cell repertoires in COVID-19. Study-level background: The study drew acute and convalescent COVID-19 samples from the United States, Italy and Spain.

In the authors' workflow: Amplification with reference gene primers provided the estimates of nucleated cell counts. The repertoire was sequenced with immunoSEQ multiplex PCR; TCRdb's copy has only in-frame clones and lacks some. V and J calls and clone size are given by that table; D and trimming were obtained from the DNA. Of roughly 50,000 clones listed, 89% are singletons. The sequence came from a human donor in a cohort sampled during active COVID-19. Sequences were obtained from peripheral blood. The rearrangement joins TRBV6-2 or TRBV6-3 to TRBJ2-7; 9 bases align to TRBD1. CDR3 region: CASSYQRSGTGKSYEQYF. Written as DNA, the CDR3 is TGTGCCAGCAGTTACCAGAGAAGCGGGACAGGGAAATCCTACGAGCAGTACTTC.